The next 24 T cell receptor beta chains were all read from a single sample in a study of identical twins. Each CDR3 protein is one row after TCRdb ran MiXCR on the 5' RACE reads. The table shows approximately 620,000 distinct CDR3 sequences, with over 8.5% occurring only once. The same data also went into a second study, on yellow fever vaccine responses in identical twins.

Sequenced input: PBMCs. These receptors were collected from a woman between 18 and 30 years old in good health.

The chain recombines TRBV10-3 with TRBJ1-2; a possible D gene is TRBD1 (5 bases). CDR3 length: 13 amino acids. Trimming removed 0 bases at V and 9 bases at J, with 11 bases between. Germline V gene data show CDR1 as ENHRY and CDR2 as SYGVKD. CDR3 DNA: TGTGCCATCAGTGAGTCGGGGACCGCCAGCTACACCTTC. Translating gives CAISESGTASYTF.

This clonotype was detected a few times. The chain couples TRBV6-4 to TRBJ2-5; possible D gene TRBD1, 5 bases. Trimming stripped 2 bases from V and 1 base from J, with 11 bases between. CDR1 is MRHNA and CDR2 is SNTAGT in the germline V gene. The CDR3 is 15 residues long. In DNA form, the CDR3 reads TGTGCCAGCAGTGACCAGGCAGGGCCCCAAGAGACCCAGTACTTC. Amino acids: CASSDQAGPQETQYF.

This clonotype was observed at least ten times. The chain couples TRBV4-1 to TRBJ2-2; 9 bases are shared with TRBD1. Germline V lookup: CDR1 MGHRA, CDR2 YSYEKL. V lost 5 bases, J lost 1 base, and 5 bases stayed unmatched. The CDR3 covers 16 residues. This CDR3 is CASSSRTGENTGELFF. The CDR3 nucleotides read TGCGCCAGCAGCTCCAGGACAGGGGAGAACACCGGGGAGCTGTTTTTT.

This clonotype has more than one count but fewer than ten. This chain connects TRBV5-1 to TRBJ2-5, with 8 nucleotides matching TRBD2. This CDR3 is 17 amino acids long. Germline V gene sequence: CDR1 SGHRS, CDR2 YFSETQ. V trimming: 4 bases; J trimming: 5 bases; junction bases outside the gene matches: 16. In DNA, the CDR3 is TGCGCCAGCAGCCAGAGAGTACAGCGGGAGACTGGGGAGACCCAGTACTTC. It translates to CASSQRVQRETGETQYF.

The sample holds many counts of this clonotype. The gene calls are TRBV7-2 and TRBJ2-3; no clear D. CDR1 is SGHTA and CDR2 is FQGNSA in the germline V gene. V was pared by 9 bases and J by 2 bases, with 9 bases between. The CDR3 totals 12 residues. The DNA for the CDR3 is TGTGCCAGTGGACCCTACACAGATACGCAGTATTTT. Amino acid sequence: CASGPYTDTQYF.

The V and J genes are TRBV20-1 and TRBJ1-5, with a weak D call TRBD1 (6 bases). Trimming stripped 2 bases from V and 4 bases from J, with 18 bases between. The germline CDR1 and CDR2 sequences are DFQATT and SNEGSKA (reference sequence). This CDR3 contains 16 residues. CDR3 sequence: CSARRGGEGGNQPQHF. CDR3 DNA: TGCAGTGCTAGACGGGGAGGGGAGGGGGGGAATCAGCCCCAGCATTTT.

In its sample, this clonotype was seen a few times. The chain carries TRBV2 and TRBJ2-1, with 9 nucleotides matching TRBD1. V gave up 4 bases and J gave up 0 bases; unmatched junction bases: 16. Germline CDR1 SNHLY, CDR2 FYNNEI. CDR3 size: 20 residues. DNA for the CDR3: TGTGCCAGCAGTGTCCCGGGACAGGGTACTATCGCTAGCTCCTACAATGAGCAGTTCTTC. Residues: CASSVPGQGTIASSYNEQFF.

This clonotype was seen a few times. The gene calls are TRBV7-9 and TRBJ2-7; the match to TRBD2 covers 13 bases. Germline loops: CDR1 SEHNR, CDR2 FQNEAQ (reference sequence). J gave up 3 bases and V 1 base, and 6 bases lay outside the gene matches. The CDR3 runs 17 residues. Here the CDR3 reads CASSLGAGTSGNYEQYF. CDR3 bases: TGTGCCAGCAGCTTAGGCGCCGGGACTAGCGGGAACTACGAGCAGTACTTC.

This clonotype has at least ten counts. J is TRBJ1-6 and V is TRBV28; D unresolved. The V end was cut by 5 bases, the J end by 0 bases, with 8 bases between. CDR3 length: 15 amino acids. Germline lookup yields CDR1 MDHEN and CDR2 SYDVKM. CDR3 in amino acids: CASSEDNSYNSPLHF. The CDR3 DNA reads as TGTGCCAGCAGTGAAGACAACTCCTATAATTCACCCCTCCACTTT.

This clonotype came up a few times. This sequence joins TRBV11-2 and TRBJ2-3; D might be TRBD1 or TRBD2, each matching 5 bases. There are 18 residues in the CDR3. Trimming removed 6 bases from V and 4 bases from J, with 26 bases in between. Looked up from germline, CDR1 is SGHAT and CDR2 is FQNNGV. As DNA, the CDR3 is TGTGCCAGCAGTTCCCCCCATGGGAGCGTAAGGGGCGCAGATACGCAGTATTTT. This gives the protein CASSSPHGSVRGADTQYF.

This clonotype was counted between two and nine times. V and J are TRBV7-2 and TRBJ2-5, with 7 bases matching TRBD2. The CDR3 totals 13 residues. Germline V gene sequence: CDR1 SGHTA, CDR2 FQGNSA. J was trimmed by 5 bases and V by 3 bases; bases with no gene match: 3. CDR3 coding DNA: TGTGCCAGCAGCTTGGGACTATCCGAGACCCAGTACTTC. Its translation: CASSLGLSETQYF.

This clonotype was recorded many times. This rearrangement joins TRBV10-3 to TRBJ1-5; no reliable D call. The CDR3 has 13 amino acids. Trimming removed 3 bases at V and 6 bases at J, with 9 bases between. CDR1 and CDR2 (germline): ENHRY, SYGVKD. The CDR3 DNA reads TGTGCCATCAGTGATAAGGGTTCTCAGCCCCAGCATTTT. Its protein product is CAISDKGSQPQHF.

This CDR3 is CSVDTGLLPQHF. Written as DNA, the CDR3 is TGCAGCGTTGACACTGGGCTTTTGCCCCAGCATTTT. The chain has TRBV29-1 and TRBJ1-5; D gene unclear. Trimming left V 3 bases short and J 9 bases short, with 12 bases between. The germline V gene encodes CDR1 SQVTM and CDR2 ANQGSEA. The CDR3 runs to 12 residues.

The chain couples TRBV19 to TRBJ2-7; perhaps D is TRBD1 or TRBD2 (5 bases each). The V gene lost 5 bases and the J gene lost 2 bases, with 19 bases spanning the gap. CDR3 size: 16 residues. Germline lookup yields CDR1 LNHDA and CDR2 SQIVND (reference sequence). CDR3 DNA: TGTGCCAGTAGTTCGAGACCGGGACGGAAGACCTACGAGCAGTACTTC. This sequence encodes CASSSRPGRKTYEQYF.

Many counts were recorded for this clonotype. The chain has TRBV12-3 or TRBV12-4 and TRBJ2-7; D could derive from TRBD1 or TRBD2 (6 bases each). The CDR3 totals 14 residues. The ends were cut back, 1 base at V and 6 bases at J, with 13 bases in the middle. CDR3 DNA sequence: TGTGCCAGCAGTTTAGTACGGGGGCGAACCGAGCAGTACTTC. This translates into CASSLVRGRTEQYF.

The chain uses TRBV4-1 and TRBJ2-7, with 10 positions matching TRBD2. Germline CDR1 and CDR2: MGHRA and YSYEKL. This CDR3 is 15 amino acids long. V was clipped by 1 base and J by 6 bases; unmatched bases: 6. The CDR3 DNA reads TGCGCCAGCAGCCAAGCTAGCGGGAGTGCTTTCGAGCAGTACTTC. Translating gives CASSQASGSAFEQYF.

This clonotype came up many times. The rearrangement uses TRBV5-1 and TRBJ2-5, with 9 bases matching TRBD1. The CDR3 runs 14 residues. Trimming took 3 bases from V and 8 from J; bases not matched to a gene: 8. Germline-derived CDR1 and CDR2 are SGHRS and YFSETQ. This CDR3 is CASSSLGDRDTQYF. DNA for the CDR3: TGCGCCAGCAGCTCGCTAGGGGACAGGGACACCCAGTACTTC. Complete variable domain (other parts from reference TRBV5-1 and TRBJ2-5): KAGVTQTPRYLIKTRGQQVTLSCSPISGHRSVSWYQQTPGQGLQFLFEYFSETQRNKGNFPGRFSGRQFSNSRSEMNVSTLELGDSALYLCASSSLGDRDTQYFGPGTRLLVL.

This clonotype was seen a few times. Here the CDR3 reads CASSLGNGANEKLFF. The CDR3, as DNA: TGTGCCAGCAGTTTAGGAAACGGGGCTAATGAAAAACTGTTTTTT. V is TRBV12-3 or TRBV12-4 and J is TRBJ1-4; D call uncertain. This CDR3 is 15 amino acids long. Trimming left V 1 base short and J 3 bases short, with 9 bases between.

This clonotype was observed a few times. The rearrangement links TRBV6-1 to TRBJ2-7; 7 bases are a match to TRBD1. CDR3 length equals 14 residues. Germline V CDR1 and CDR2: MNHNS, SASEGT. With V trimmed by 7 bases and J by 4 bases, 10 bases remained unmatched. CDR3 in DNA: TGTGCCAGCACCCGAAGAGGACAGGCATACGAGCAGTACTTC. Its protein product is CASTRRGQAYEQYF.

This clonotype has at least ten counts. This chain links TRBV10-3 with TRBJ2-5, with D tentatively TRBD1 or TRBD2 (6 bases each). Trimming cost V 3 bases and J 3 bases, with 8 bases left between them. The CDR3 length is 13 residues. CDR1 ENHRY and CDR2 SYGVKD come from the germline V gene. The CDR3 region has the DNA TGTGCCATCAGTGAAAGGGGGGAAGAGACCCAGTACTTC. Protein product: CAISERGEETQYF.

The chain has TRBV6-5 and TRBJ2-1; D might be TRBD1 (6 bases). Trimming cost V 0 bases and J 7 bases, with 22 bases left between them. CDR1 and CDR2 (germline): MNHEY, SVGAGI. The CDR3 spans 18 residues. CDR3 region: CASSYSGQLTQGWNEQFF. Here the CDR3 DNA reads TGTGCCAGCAGTTACTCCGGACAGCTGACCCAGGGATGGAATGAGCAGTTCTTC.

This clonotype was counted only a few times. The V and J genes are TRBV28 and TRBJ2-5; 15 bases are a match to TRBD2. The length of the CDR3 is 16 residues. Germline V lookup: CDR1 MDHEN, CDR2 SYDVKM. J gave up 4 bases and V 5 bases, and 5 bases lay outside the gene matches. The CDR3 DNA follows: TGTGCCAGCAGTATACGGACTAGCGGGAGGGGAGAGACCCAGTACTTC. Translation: CASSIRTSGRGETQYF.

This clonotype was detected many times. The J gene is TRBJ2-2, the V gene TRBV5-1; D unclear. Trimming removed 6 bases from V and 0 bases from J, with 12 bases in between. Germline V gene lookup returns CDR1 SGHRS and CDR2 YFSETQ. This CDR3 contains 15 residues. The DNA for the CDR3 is TGCGCCAGCATCGAAACGAATCCGAACACCGGGGAGCTGTTTTTT. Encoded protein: CASIETNPNTGELFF.

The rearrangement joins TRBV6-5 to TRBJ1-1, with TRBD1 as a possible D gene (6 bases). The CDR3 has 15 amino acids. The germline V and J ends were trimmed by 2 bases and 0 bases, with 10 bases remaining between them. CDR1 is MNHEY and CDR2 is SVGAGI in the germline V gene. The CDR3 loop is CASSYAGAVNTEAFF. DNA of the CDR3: TGTGCCAGCAGTTACGCAGGGGCGGTGAACACTGAAGCTTTCTTT.